This T cell receptor (beta chain) was found in a study of molecular identifiers for immune sequencing clone quantification. Study information: Within a replicate experiment, RNA obtained from either approximately 20,000 or 100,000 naive CD8 cells was divided into five aliquots, and four of those aliquots were then sequenced.

Isolation of naive CD8 T cells was achieved by sorting on a CD8+CD4-CCR7+CD45RA+ phenotype. Looked up from germline, CDR1 is LGHNA and CDR2 is YSLEER. CDR3 length: 12 residues. Trimming left V 0 bases short and J 10 bases short, with 7 bases between. This clonotype was observed many times. Its target is not known. The study's findings and limits: Highly expanded clone sizes could be underestimated by identical TCR molecules sharing a barcode. Beyond 20 RNA copies, clones held over 97% of effector molecules, compared with under 1% in naive cells.

TCRdb independently ran MiXCR on the PCR reads; one entry per CDR3 protein. The sample shows 7,500 to 10,000 distinct CDR3 sequences, roughly a fifth of them seen only once. Source material: naive CD8+ T cells from blood, with Jurkat cell RNA spiked in. Subset specified: FACS-sorted CD8+CD4-CCR7+CD45RA+ naive T cells. V and J are TRBV4-3 and TRBJ2-1; D uncertain. The receptor's source is a human donor in good health. Some libraries in this study had Jurkat cell RNA spiked in. The CDR3 is CASSQDGKEQFF. CDR3 nucleotides: TGCGCCAGCAGCCAAGATGGAAAAGAGCAGTTCTTC.